One and the same sample provided the 19 T cell receptor beta chains below, sequenced in a study of blood T cells in healthy people across ages. Through a sample-barcoded 5' primer and a J-beta primer mix, a second PCR was run for roughly 7 to 12 cycles. TCRdb ran MiXCR on the 5' RACE reads and lists one entry per CDR3 protein. Here the sample spans 1.5 million to 2 million distinct CDR3 sequences, roughly 49% being singletons. The source material was blood. These TCRs come from a woman aged 40 to 50 in good health.

The chain links TRBV7-2 to TRBJ2-2; TRBD1 matches at 10 bases. The ends lost 2 bases at V and 7 bases at J; junction bases unmatched: 10. The CDR3 contains 17 residues. The germline CDR1 and CDR2 sequences are SGHTA and FQGNSA. CDR3 in amino acids: CASSLQAGTGVFGELFF. DNA of the CDR3: TGTGCCAGCAGCTTACAGGCCGGGACAGGGGTATTCGGGGAGCTGTTTTTT.

This clonotype was seen only a few times. V usage is TRBV7-9 and J usage is TRBJ2-5, with D unclear. In germline, CDR1 is SEHNR, CDR2 FQNEAQ (reference sequence). This CDR3 is built from 14 residues. The V gene lost 5 bases and the J gene lost 5 bases, with 15 bases spanning the gap. DNA for the CDR3: TGTGCCAGCAGCGCCGCCCTCTCCGGGGAGACCCAGTACTTC. It specifies CASSAALSGETQYF.

The rearrangement uses TRBV4-1 and TRBJ2-3; D is unresolved. This CDR3 is 18 amino acids long. The ends were cut back, 1 base at V and 5 bases at J, with 22 bases in the middle. Germline V CDR1 and CDR2: MGHRA, YSYEKL. CDR3 DNA: TGCGCCAGCAGCCAAGCTTTTAACACTCTCACTTCCTTAGATACGCAGTATTTT. Protein product: CASSQAFNTLTSLDTQYF.

The chain employs TRBV28 and TRBJ2-1, with 9 bases lining up with TRBD1. Germline V gene sequence: CDR1 MDHEN, CDR2 SYDVKM. Trimming removed 4 bases from V and 1 base from J; junction bases left unmatched: 5. This CDR3 region has 16 residues. The CDR3 nucleotides are TGTGCCAGCAGTTCACCCGGGACAGGGTCCTACAATGAGCAGTTCTTC. It translates to CASSSPGTGSYNEQFF.

Of note for this clonotype: Mismatch with germline at one junction end may stem from a read error. This chain links TRBV7-9 with TRBJ1-2; a weak D match, TRBD1 (6 bases). CDR3 length: 17 amino acids. Per germline, CDR1 SEHNR and CDR2 FQNEAQ (reference sequence). CDR3 nucleotide sequence: TGTGCCGGCAGCCGCCCCCATCCTGGACAGACGAACTATGGCTACACCTTC. Its protein is CAGSRPHPGQTNYGYTF.

The CDR3 DNA is TGTGCCAGCAGCTTAGTGCCCTGCGAGCAGTACTTC. The encoded protein is CASSLVPCEQYF. The chain recombines TRBV7-9 with TRBJ2-7, with D uncertain. Germline-derived CDR1 and CDR2 are SEHNR and FQNEAQ (reference sequence). The CDR3 has 12 amino acids. Deletions cut 1 base from V and 6 bases from J, with 7 bases between.

J is TRBJ1-6 and V is TRBV4-3, with TRBD1 matching over 9 bases. Germline loops: CDR1 LGHNA, CDR2 YSLEER. CDR3 length equals 15 residues. V dropped 3 bases and J dropped 5; count of bases not matched to a gene: 2. Here the CDR3 reads CASSQGQGHNSPLHF. The CDR3 DNA is TGCGCCAGCAGCCAGGGACAGGGCCATAATTCACCCCTCCACTTT.

The V and J genes are TRBV6-1 and TRBJ2-1, with TRBD2 matching 9 bases. The end of the DNA aligns better with TRBJ2-7, so the J call may be wrong. Per germline, CDR1 MNHNS and CDR2 SASEGT. There are 15 residues in the CDR3. The CDR3 sequence: CASRRTSVTYNEQYF. In nucleotides, the CDR3 is TGTGCCAGCAGGAGGACTAGCGTTACCTACAATGAGCAGTACTTC.

V is TRBV28 and J is TRBJ2-3; 13 positions agree with TRBD2. V lost 5 bases, J lost 6 bases, and 8 bases stayed unmatched. This CDR3 spans 16 amino acids. Looked up from germline, CDR1 is MDHEN and CDR2 is SYDVKM. Written as DNA, the CDR3 is TGTGCCAGCAGTCCGGGACTAGCGGGACGCATGGATACGCAGTATTTT. Translating gives CASSPGLAGRMDTQYF.

The CDR3 region is CATATGHLSTDTQYF. CDR3 nucleotide sequence: TGTGCTACGGCGACGGGACACCTCTCCACAGATACGCAGTATTTT. The rearrangement uses TRBV6-2 or TRBV6-3 and TRBJ2-3; perhaps TRBD1 as D (6 bases). The CDR3 extends over 15 amino acids. Per germline, CDR1 MNHEY and CDR2 SVGEGT.

The chain uses TRBV20-1 and TRBJ1-2; D perhaps matches TRBD1 (6 bases). Trimming took 0 bases from V and 1 from J, leaving 12 bases between them. Germline-derived CDR1 and CDR2 are DFQATT and SNEGSKA (reference sequence). This CDR3 contains 15 residues. CDR3 in DNA: TGCAGTGCTAGAGATCTCGGACAGCTTAACTATGGCTACACCTTC. Protein: CSARDLGQLNYGYTF.

This clonotype was observed a handful of times. V usage is TRBV6-2 or TRBV6-3 and J usage is TRBJ2-5, with D perhaps matching TRBD1 or TRBD2 (5 bases each). The end of the DNA is better explained by TRBJ2-7, so the J call may be wrong. Looked up from germline, CDR1 is MNHEY and CDR2 is SVGEGT. The CDR3 spans 14 residues. The CDR3 spells CASSYLGPPYEQYF. CDR3 nucleotides: TGTGCCAGCAGTTACCTGGGACCCCCATACGAGCAGTACTTC.

In its sample, this clonotype was seen once. The junction does not match germline at one end; this may be a read error. This chain links TRBV28 with TRBJ2-3, with a weak D call TRBD2 (6 bases). The CDR3 covers 19 residues. Germline CDR1 and CDR2: MDHEN and SYDVKM. The CDR3 coding sequence is TGTGCCAGCAGTTTAACGGCCATGACTAGGGCCCTTAGCACGGATACGCAGTATTTT. It yields the protein CASSLTAMTRALSTDTQYF.

The J gene is TRBJ2-1, the V gene TRBV7-6; D may be TRBD2 (5 bases). The germline V and J ends were trimmed by 2 bases and 4 bases, with 12 bases remaining between them. The CDR3 extends over 15 amino acids. Germline V gene sequence: CDR1 SGHVS, CDR2 FNYEAQ. The CDR3 nucleotides are TGTGCCAGCAGCTTACCGAGCGGACCTTACAATGAGCAGTTCTTC. It yields the protein CASSLPSGPYNEQFF.

This clonotype was observed a handful of times. CDR3 in DNA: TGTGCCAGCAGTCTTTATGCTTACGAGCAGTACTTC. As protein: CASSLYAYEQYF. The gene calls are TRBV28 and TRBJ2-7; D is uncertain. The CDR3 extends over 12 amino acids. Germline CDR1 MDHEN, CDR2 SYDVKM. V lost 5 bases to trimming and J lost 4 bases, with 9 bases between them. The full variable domain, completed using reference TRBV28 and TRBJ2-7, is DVKVTQSSRYLVKRTGEKVFLECVQDMDHENMFWYRQDPGLGLRLIYFSYDVKMKEKGDIPEGYSVSREKKERFSLILESASTNQTSMYLCASSLYAYEQYFGPGTRLTVT.

The chain combines TRBV29-1 with TRBJ1-1, with D unresolved. This CDR3 has 11 residues. Trimming removed 5 bases at V and 0 bases at J, with 4 bases between. From germline, CDR1 is SQVTM and CDR2 ANQGSEA. The CDR3 nucleotides are TGCAGCGTTCCACTGAACACTGAAGCTTTCTTT. Amino acid sequence: CSVPLNTEAFF. Full variable domain (outside the CDR3, taken from reference TRBV29-1 and TRBJ1-1): SAVISQKPSRDICQRGTSLTIQCQVDSQVTMMFWYRQQPGQSLTLIATANQGSEATYESGFVIDKFPISRPNLTFSTLTVSNMSPEDSSIYLCSVPLNTEAFFGQGTRLTVV.

This clonotype occurred a few times. V is TRBV15 and J is TRBJ2-7, with D tentatively TRBD1 or TRBD2 (5 bases each). In germline, CDR1 is LNHNV, CDR2 YYDKDF (reference sequence). This CDR3 has 15 amino acids. V was trimmed by 1 base and J by 4 bases, leaving 14 bases between them. The CDR3 region is CATSRGGTESYEQYF. In DNA, the CDR3 is TGTGCCACCAGCAGAGGTGGGACCGAATCGTACGAGCAGTACTTC.

This clonotype has more than one count but fewer than ten. DNA for the CDR3: TGTGCCAGCAGTTACCGACAGATCCTAATTGACGAGCAGTACTTC. Encoded protein: CASSYRQILIDEQYF. The V and J genes are TRBV6-2 or TRBV6-3 and TRBJ2-7; a weak D match, TRBD1 (5 bases). The CDR3 totals 15 residues. Germline V gives CDR1 MNHEY, CDR2 SVGEGT. Trimming stripped 2 bases from V and 5 bases from J, with 16 bases between.

This clonotype showed up just a few times. The chain is built from TRBV7-2 and TRBJ2-7, with D possibly matching TRBD2 (6 bases). Germline CDR1 SGHTA, CDR2 FQGNSA. This CDR3 is built from 15 residues. Trimming stripped 4 bases from V and 1 base from J, with 14 bases between. The CDR3 protein is CASSSTIGGSYEQYF. CDR3 DNA sequence: TGTGCCAGCAGCTCCACAATCGGGGGATCCTACGAGCAGTACTTC.